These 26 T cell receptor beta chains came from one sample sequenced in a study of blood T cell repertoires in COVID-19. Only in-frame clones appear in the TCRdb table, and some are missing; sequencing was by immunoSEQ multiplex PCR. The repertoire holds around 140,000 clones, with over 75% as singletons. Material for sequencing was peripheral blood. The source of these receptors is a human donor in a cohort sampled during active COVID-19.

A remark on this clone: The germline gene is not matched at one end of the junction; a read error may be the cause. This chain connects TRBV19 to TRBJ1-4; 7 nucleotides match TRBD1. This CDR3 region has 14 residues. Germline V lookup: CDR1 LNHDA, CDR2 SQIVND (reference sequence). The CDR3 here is CASSIGGAWEKLFF. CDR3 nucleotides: TGTGCCAGTAGCATAGGGGGCGCCTGGGAAAAACTGTTTTTT.

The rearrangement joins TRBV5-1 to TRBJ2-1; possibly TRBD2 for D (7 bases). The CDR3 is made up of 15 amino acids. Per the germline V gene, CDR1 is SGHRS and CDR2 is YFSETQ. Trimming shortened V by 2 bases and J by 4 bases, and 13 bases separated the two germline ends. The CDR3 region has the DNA TGCGCCAGCAGCTTCCGGGGGGACATATACAATGAGCAGTTCTTC. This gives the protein CASSFRGDIYNEQFF.

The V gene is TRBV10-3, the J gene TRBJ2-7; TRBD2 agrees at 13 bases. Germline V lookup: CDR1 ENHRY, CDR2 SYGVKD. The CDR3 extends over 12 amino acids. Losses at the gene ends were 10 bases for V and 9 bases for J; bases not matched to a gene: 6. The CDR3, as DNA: TGTGCCACGGGACTAGCGGGACAGGGGCAGTACGTC. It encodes CATGLAGQGQYV.

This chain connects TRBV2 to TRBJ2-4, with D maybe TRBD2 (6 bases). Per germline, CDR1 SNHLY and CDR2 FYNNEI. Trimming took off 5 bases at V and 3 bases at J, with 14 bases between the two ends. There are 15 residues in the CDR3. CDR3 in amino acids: CASSQGGRDKNIQYF. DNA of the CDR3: TGTGCCAGCAGTCAGGGAGGTCGGGACAAAAACATTCAGTACTTC.

CDR3: CASSLAGGNQPQHF. Written as DNA, the CDR3 is TGTGCCAGCAGCTTGGCCGGGGGCAATCAGCCCCAGCATTTT. J is TRBJ1-5 and V is TRBV5-5, with D uncertain. The CDR3 loop spans 14 amino acids. Germline V CDR1 and CDR2: SGHKS, YYEKEE (reference sequence). V lost 0 bases, J lost 2 bases, and 6 bases lay in between. Full variable domain (remainder filled in from reference TRBV5-5 and TRBJ1-5): DAGVTQSPTHLIKTRGQQVTLRCSPISGHKSVSWYQQVLGQGPQFIFQYYEKEERGRGNFPDRFSARQFPNYSSELNVNALLLGDSALYLCASSLAGGNQPQHFGDGTRLSIL.

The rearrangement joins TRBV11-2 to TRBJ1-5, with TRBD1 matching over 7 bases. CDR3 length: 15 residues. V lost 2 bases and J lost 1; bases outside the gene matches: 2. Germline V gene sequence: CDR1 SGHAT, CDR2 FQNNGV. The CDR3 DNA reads TGTGCCAGCAGCTTATCAGGGGGAAGCAATCAGCCCCAGCATTTT. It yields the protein CASSLSGGSNQPQHF.

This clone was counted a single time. In DNA form, the CDR3 reads TGTGCCAGCAGCTTTAACTACAATGAGCAGTTCTTC. It translates to CASSFNYNEQFF. This chain uses TRBV5-4 with TRBJ2-1, with D hard to call. The CDR3 runs 12 residues. V lost 2 bases to trimming and J lost 3 bases, with 3 bases between them. From germline, CDR1 is SGHNT and CDR2 YYREEE (reference sequence).

The CDR3 coding sequence is TGTGCCAGCTCACCATCCCCCGATCAGCCCCAGCATTTT. It is translated as CASSPSPDQPQHF. The chain combines TRBV18 with TRBJ1-5; D gene ambiguous. The germline V gene encodes CDR1 KGHSH and CDR2 LQKENI. V lost 2 bases and J lost 5, with 7 bases in between. The CDR3 extends over 13 amino acids.

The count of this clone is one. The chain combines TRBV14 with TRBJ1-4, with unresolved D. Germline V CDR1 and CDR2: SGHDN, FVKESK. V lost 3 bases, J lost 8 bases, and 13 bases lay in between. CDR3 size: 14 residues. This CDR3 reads CASSHARGEEKLFF. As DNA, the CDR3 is TGTGCCAGCAGCCACGCACGCGGGGAGGAAAAACTGTTTTTT.

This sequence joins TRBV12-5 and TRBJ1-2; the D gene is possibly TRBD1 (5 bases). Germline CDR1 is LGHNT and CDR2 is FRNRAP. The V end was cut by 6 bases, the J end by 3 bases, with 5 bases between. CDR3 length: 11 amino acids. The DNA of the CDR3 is TGTGCTAGTGGGACAGACTATGGCTACACCTTC. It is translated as CASGTDYGYTF.

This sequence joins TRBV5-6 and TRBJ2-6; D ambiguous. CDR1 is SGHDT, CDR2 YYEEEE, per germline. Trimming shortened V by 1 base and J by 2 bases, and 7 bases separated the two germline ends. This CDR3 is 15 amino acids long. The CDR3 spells CASSLYSAGANVLTF. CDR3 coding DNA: TGTGCCAGCAGCTTGTACTCCGCTGGGGCCAACGTCCTGACTTTC.

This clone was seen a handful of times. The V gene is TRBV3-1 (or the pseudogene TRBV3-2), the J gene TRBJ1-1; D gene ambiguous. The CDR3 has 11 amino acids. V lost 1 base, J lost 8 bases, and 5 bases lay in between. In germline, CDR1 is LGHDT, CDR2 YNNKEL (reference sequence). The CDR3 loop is CASSQGGEAFF. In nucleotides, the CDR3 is TGTGCCAGCAGCCAAGGAGGGGAAGCTTTCTTT.

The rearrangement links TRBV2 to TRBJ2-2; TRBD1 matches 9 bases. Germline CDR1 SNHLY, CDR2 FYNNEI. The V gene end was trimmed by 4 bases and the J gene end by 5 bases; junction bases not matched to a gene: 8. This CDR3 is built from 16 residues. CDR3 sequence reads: CASSVPGQGGTGELFF. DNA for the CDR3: TGTGCCAGCAGTGTACCGGGACAGGGCGGAACCGGGGAGCTGTTTTTT.

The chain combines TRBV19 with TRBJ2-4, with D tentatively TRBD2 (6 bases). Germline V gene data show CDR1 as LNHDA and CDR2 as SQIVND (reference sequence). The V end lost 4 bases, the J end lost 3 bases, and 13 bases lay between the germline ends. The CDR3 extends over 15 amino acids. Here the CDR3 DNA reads TGTGCCAGTAGTACGGAGGGCTGGGGCAAAAACATTCAGTACTTC. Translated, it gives CASSTEGWGKNIQYF. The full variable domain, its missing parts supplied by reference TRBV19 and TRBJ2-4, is DGGITQSPKYLFRKEGQNVTLSCEQNLNHDAMYWYRQDPGQGLRLIYYSQIVNDFQKGDIAEGYSVSREKKESFPLTVTSAQKNPTAFYLCASSTEGWGKNIQYFGAGTRLSVL.

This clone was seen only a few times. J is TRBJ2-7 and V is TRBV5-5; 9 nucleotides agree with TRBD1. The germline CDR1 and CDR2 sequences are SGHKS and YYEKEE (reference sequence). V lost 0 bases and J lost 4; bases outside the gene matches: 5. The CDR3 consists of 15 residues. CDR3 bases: TGTGCCAGCAGCTTGGCCGGGACAGGGAAATACGAGCAGTACTTC. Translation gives CASSLAGTGKYEQYF.

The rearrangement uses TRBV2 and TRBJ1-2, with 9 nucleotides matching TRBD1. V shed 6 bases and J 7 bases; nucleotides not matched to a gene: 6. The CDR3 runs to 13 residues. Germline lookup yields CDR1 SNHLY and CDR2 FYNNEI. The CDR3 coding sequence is TGTGCCAGCAGCCAACAGGGGGCGTCTGGCTACACCTTC. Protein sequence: CASSQQGASGYTF.

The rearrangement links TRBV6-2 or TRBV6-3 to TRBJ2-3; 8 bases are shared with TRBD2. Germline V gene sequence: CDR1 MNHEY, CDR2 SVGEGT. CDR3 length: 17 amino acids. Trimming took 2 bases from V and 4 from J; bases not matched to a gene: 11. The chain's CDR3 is CASSYGSGGPIADTQYF. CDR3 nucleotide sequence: TGTGCCAGCAGTTACGGGTCGGGGGGGCCCATAGCAGATACGCAGTATTTT.

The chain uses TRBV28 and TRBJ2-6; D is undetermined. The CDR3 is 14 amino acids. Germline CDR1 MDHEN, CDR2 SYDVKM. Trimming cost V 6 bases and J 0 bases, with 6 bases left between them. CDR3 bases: TGTGCCAGCAGCGACAACTCTGGGGCCAACGTCCTGACTTTC. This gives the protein CASSDNSGANVLTF.

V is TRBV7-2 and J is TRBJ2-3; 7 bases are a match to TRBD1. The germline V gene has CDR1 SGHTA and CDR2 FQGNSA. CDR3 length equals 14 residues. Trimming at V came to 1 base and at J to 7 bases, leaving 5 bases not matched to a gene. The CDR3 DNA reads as TGTGCCAGCAGCTTAGGACAGGGAGCTTATACGCAGTATTTT. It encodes CASSLGQGAYTQYF.

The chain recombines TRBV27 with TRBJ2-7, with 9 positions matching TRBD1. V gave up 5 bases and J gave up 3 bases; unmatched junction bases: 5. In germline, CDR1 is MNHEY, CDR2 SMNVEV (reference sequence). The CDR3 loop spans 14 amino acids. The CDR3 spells CASSPWDRVYEQYF. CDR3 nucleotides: TGTGCCAGCAGTCCCTGGGACAGGGTCTACGAGCAGTACTTC.

The CDR3 bases are TGTGCCAGCAGCCGCGGGACAGGGAATGGCTACACCTTC. Translating it yields CASSRGTGNGYTF. This rearrangement joins TRBV6-2 or TRBV6-3 to TRBJ1-2; 9 positions match TRBD1. The V gene end was trimmed by 6 bases and the J gene end by 6 bases; junction bases not matched to a gene: 5. This CDR3 region has 13 residues. Germline V gives CDR1 MNHEY, CDR2 SVGEGT.

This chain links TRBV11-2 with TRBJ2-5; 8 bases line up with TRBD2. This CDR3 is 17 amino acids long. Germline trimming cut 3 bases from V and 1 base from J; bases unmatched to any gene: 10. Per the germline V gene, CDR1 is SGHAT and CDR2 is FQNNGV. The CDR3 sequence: CASSLGLKRGIQETQYF. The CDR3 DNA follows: TGTGCCAGCAGCTTGGGCCTGAAGCGGGGGATCCAAGAGACCCAGTACTTC.

The DNA for the CDR3 is TGTGCCAGCAGTGTGGGGAGAGGTAAGAACACTGAAGCTTTCTTT. Its translation: CASSVGRGKNTEAFF. The gene calls are TRBV2 and TRBJ1-1, with unresolved D. V was shortened by 4 bases and J by 1 base, with 13 bases between the two germline ends. Germline V CDR1 and CDR2: SNHLY, FYNNEI. CDR3 length: 15 amino acids.

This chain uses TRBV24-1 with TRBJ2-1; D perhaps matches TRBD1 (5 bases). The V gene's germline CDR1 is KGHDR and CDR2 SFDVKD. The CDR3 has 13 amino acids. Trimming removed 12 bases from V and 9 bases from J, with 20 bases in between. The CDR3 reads CAPPQGAPTEQFF. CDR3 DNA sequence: TGTGCCCCGCCACAAGGGGCGCCCACTGAGCAGTTCTTC.

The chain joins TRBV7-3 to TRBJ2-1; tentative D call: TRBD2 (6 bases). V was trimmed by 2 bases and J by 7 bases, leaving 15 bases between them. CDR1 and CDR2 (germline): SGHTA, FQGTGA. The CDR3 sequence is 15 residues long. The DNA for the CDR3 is TGTGCCAGCAGCTTATTATCGGGAGCTGGGAATGAGCAGTTCTTC. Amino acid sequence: CASSLLSGAGNEQFF.

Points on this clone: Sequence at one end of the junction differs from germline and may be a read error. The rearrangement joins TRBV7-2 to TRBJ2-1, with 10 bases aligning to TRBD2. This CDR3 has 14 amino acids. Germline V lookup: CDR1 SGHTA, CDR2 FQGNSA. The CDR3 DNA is TGTGCCAGCAGTTTAGCGGGGGGTACCAATGAGCAGTTCTTC. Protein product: CASSLAGGTNEQFF. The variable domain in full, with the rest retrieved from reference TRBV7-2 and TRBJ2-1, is GAGVSQSPSNKVTEKGKDVELRCDPISGHTALYWYRQSLGQGLEFLIYFQGNSAPDKSGLPSDRFSAERTGGSVSTLTIQRTQQEDSAVYLCASSLAGGTNEQFFGPGTRLTVL.